This T cell receptor beta chain was identified in a study of blood T cell repertoires in COVID-19. Study details: Whether acute or convalescent, the COVID-19 samples came from the United States, Italy and Spain. The analysed material was cDNA or gDNA that came from T cells, B-cell-depleted T cells, or PBMCs.

Regarding this clone: Other nucleotide sequences in the sample specify the same CDR3.

CDR3 size: 14 residues. The junction had 5 bases not matched to a gene; V was cut back by 4 bases and J by 3 bases. Germline V gene data show CDR1 as MNHEY and CDR2 as SVGAGI. Authors' processing steps: Counts of nucleated cells, estimated from reference gene primer amplification, were obtained. Measured with immunoSEQ multiplex PCR; TCRdb has only the in-frame clones, and not every one. The DNA was the basis for D and trimming; V, J and clone size are from that table. Of 150,000 to 200,000 clones listed, about 88% are singletons. The chain recombines TRBV6-5 with TRBJ2-7, with TRBD2 matching over 8 bases. Sequencing input: peripheral blood. The TCR sequence derives from a woman in her twenties or thirties with active or convalescent COVID-19. The CDR3 nucleotides read TGTGCCAGCAGTTTGAGCAGCGGGAGCTACGAGCAGTACTTC. Translated: CASSLSSGSYEQYF.